This entry describes one TCR beta chain. The antigen is undetermined. The CDR3 contains 15 residues. The V end was cut by 1 base, the J end by 8 bases, with 15 bases between. Germline values: CDR1 SGHVS, CDR2 FQNEAQ. Some clones are missing from TCRdb's copy, which holds only in-frame ones; the method was immunoSEQ multiplex PCR. Of about 15,000 clones in the sample, around 87% were seen once. The entry originates in a study of graft-versus-host responses after intestinal transplantation. As for the study in general: Recipients were all induced with anti-thymocyte globulin, then given tacrolimus and steroids for around three years. Findings and limits, study-wide: Detection of GvH clones occurred in recipient marrow, and some had their first appearance in ileum or blood.

The sample consisted of bone marrow, taken about 120 days after intestinal transplantation. This TCR was sampled from a human patient who received an intestinal transplant, so some T cells may come from the graft donor. This rearrangement joins TRBV7-8 to TRBJ2-1; weak D call: TRBD2 (5 bases). CDR3 amino acids: CASSLGTSGLYEQFF. DNA of the CDR3: TGTGCCAGCAGCTTAGGAACTAGTGGTTTGTATGAGCAGTTCTTC.